Listed here are 28 T cell receptor beta chains from one sample, sequenced in a study of CD8 T cells in ankylosing spondylitis. Points from the study as a whole: Within ankylosing spondylitis blood, a TCR beta motif made up of roughly eight highly homologous variants appeared to be characteristic.

Via MiXCR, TCRdb re-called the 5' RACE reads, giving one row per CDR3 protein. The table records about 460,000 distinct CDR3 sequences, 5.3% of them present only once. For these receptors, no antigen is known. The specimen sequenced was blood, either unsorted or a sorted T cell fraction (not recorded which). The receptors stem from a male donor with ankylosing spondylitis.

This clonotype has at least ten counts. This sequence joins TRBV5-5 and TRBJ1-1; D not certain. This CDR3 comprises 15 residues. Per germline, CDR1 SGHKS and CDR2 YYEKEE (reference sequence). V shed 3 bases and J shed 2 bases, with 14 bases lying between them. The DNA for the CDR3 is TGTGCCAGCAGCTGGCGATGGTCGGCTAACACTGAAGCTTTCTTT. As protein: CASSWRWSANTEAFF.

The table lists this clonotype with many counts. The rearrangement links TRBV12-3 or TRBV12-4 to TRBJ2-3; D not resolved. The CDR3 is 12 residues long. Trimming cost V 5 bases and J 9 bases, with 12 bases left between them. The DNA of the CDR3 is TGTGCCAGCAGTACTGCCATGTTCACGCAGTATTTT. Its protein is CASSTAMFTQYF.

This clonotype was found many times. The rearrangement joins TRBV28 to TRBJ2-7; 8 nucleotides line up with TRBD1. V dropped 5 bases and J dropped 5; count of bases not matched to a gene: 11. The germline gives CDR1 MDHEN, CDR2 SYDVKM. CDR3 length equals 15 residues. Here the CDR3 DNA reads TGTGCCAGCAGTCTCAGGGGGCGAACTTTGCACGAGCAGTACTTC. It encodes CASSLRGRTLHEQYF.

This clonotype came up many times. The chain uses TRBV11-1 and TRBJ2-5; 11 bases are shared with TRBD2. The V segment lost 7 bases and the J segment 5 bases; nucleotides outside the gene matches: 6. The CDR3 runs 14 residues. The germline gives CDR1 SGHAT, CDR2 FQDESV (reference sequence). The CDR3 spells CASTIAGGLETQYF. Written as DNA, the CDR3 is TGTGCCAGCACTATAGCGGGAGGGCTTGAGACCCAGTACTTC.

This clonotype was seen ten or more times. The DNA for the CDR3 is TGTGCCAGCAGCTCCAGCGGGAGGGCCCCCGGGGAGCTGTTTTTT. Protein sequence: CASSSSGRAPGELFF. V and J are TRBV7-9 and TRBJ2-2; 10 bases line up with TRBD2. The CDR3 is 15 amino acids. Germline V gives CDR1 SEHNR, CDR2 FQNEAQ (reference sequence). Unmatched junction bases numbered 5, after V lost 4 bases and J lost 6 bases.

This clonotype occurred many times. The chain couples TRBV29-1 to TRBJ2-3; the D is unclear. The germline CDR1 and CDR2 sequences are SQVTM and ANQGSEA. V shed 7 bases and J shed 1 base, with 15 bases lying between them. The CDR3 length is 14 residues. The CDR3 loop is CSAAGPSRTDTQYF. CDR3 nucleotide sequence: TGCAGCGCCGCCGGGCCTTCCCGCACAGATACGCAGTATTTT.

This clonotype was observed at least ten times. This chain joins TRBV7-9 and TRBJ1-4; 10 bases line up with TRBD1. This CDR3 is built from 15 residues. From germline, CDR1 is SEHNR and CDR2 FQNEAQ (reference sequence). With 5 bases clipped from V and 5 bases from J, the junction kept 5 bases outside the gene matches. The CDR3 sequence is CASSQKDRGNEKLFF. Here the CDR3 DNA reads TGTGCCAGCAGCCAAAAGGACAGGGGGAATGAAAAACTGTTTTTT.

This clonotype showed up many times. The chain couples TRBV20-1 to TRBJ1-5, with D tentatively TRBD1 (6 bases). CDR1 is DFQATT, CDR2 SNEGSKA, per germline (reference sequence). This CDR3 has 14 residues. V shed 6 bases and J shed 5 bases, with 17 bases lying between them. CDR3 loop: CSALVGGGDQPQHF. CDR3 sequence (DNA): TGCAGTGCCTTAGTTGGGGGGGGCGATCAGCCCCAGCATTTT.

This clonotype was counted many times. The chain carries TRBV29-1 and TRBJ2-3; 10 positions agree with TRBD2. The V segment lost 5 bases and the J segment 4 bases; nucleotides outside the gene matches: 3. The CDR3 extends over 13 amino acids. Germline CDR1 is SQVTM and CDR2 is ANQGSEA. CDR3 DNA: TGCAGCGTTAGCGGGAGGGCCGCAGATACGCAGTATTTT. This gives the protein CSVSGRAADTQYF.

This clonotype was observed at least ten times. The V and J genes are TRBV6-6 and TRBJ2-7, with D possibly matching TRBD2 (6 bases). Germline V CDR1 and CDR2: MNHNY, SVGAGI (reference sequence). The V and J ends lost 10 bases and 5 bases respectively, with 18 bases between them. The CDR3 contains 13 residues. CDR3 residues: CATRRDGGNEQYF. The CDR3 nucleotides read TGTGCCACCCGTCGGGACGGGGGTAACGAGCAGTACTTC.

There are many counts of this clonotype. The V call is TRBV29-1, the J call TRBJ2-3; TRBD1 agrees at 9 bases. The CDR3 runs 15 residues. The germline gives CDR1 SQVTM, CDR2 ANQGSEA. Unmatched junction bases numbered 10, after V lost 4 bases and J lost 5 bases. For the CDR3, the DNA is TGCAGCGTTGCCATACAGGGGGCTTTGGGAGATACGCAGTATTTT. Translating gives CSVAIQGALGDTQYF.

Ten or more counts support this clonotype. The chain uses TRBV7-9 and TRBJ1-1; no reliable D call. Trimming left V 1 base short and J 1 base short, with 4 bases between. This CDR3 is 13 amino acids long. The germline CDR1 and CDR2 sequences are SEHNR and FQNEAQ (reference sequence). Here the CDR3 DNA reads TGTGCCAGCAGCTTAGTAACGAACACTGAAGCTTTCTTT. Residues: CASSLVTNTEAFF.

With regard to this clonotype: Just one base apart from a much larger clone, this may be a read error. The chain joins TRBV6-4 to TRBJ2-5; D is possibly TRBD1 or TRBD2 (5 bases each). This CDR3 comprises 15 residues. Per germline, CDR1 MRHNA and CDR2 SNTAGT. V lost 9 bases and J 7 bases, leaving 24 bases between the germline ends. CDR3 sequence (DNA): TGTGCCAGGACTGGAAGGGCAGGGACGATTGGGACCCAGTACTTC. Encoded protein: CARTGRAGTIGTQYF.

This clonotype was found many times. The chain couples TRBV12-3 or TRBV12-4 to TRBJ2-1, with D uncertain. The CDR3 spans 12 residues. Trimming took 5 bases from V and 8 from J, leaving 10 bases between them. CDR3 nucleotides: TGTGCCAGCAGTCTCGAGGTCGATGAGCAGTTCTTC. This translates into CASSLEVDEQFF.

This clonotype was observed a handful of times. This chain uses TRBV3-1 with TRBJ1-1; D might be TRBD1 (6 bases). V was trimmed by 0 bases and J by 4 bases, leaving 15 bases between them. CDR1 and CDR2 from the germline V gene are LGHDT and YNNKEL (reference sequence). CDR3 length: 16 amino acids. CDR3 sequence: CASSQDEEGGSTEAFF. CDR3 nucleotides: TGTGCCAGCAGCCAAGATGAAGAAGGGGGTAGCACTGAAGCTTTCTTT.

V usage is TRBV2 and J usage is TRBJ2-5, with 7 bases matching TRBD2. Trimming at V came to 4 bases and at J to 3 bases, leaving 14 bases not matched to a gene. In germline, CDR1 is SNHLY, CDR2 FYNNEI. This CDR3 contains 17 residues. CDR3 amino acids: CASSAWLAELSEETQYF. CDR3 in DNA: TGTGCCAGCAGTGCGTGGCTAGCGGAACTCTCCGAAGAGACCCAGTACTTC.

This clonotype was recorded many times. V usage is TRBV9 and J usage is TRBJ2-5; D is unclear. V lost 0 bases to trimming and J lost 5 bases, with 8 bases between them. Germline V gene data show CDR1 as SGDLS and CDR2 as YYNGEE. The CDR3 length is 13 residues. The CDR3 loop reads CASSVATWETQYF. The CDR3 nucleotides read TGTGCCAGCAGCGTAGCGACCTGGGAGACCCAGTACTTC.

A few counts support this clonotype. The chain is built from TRBV5-1 and TRBJ2-2, with a possible D match to TRBD2 (5 bases). Germline CDR1 and CDR2: SGHRS and YFSETQ. This CDR3 is 14 amino acids long. V was trimmed by 5 bases and J by 0 bases, leaving 8 bases between them. The CDR3, as DNA: TGCGCCAGCAGGCTAGCTACGAACACCGGGGAGCTGTTTTTT. The encoded protein is CASRLATNTGELFF.

This clonotype was counted at least ten times. In DNA, the CDR3 is TGTGCCAGCAGTACCCCCCGGGAGGGCCGCTACGAGCAGTACTTC. Translation: CASSTPREGRYEQYF. V is TRBV12-3 or TRBV12-4 and J is TRBJ2-7, with TRBD2 identical over 8 bases. V lost 5 bases to trimming and J lost 3 bases; unmatched junction nucleotides: 9. The CDR3 loop spans 15 amino acids.

This clonotype was seen ten or more times. The rearrangement links TRBV12-3 or TRBV12-4 to TRBJ2-3; D perhaps matches TRBD1 (6 bases). V was clipped by 5 bases and J by 6 bases, with 15 bases between them. The CDR3 extends over 14 amino acids. The CDR3 region is CASSPDTRGDTQYF. CDR3 DNA sequence: TGTGCCAGCAGTCCGGACACGAGGGGGGATACGCAGTATTTT.

This rearrangement joins TRBV20-1 to TRBJ2-1, with TRBD1 matching 10 bases. CDR1 and CDR2 (germline): DFQATT, SNEGSKA (reference sequence). CDR3 size: 15 residues. The trim removed 6 bases at V and 7 bases at J, leaving 12 bases unmatched. CDR3 region: CSADYPDRGGNEQFF. CDR3 in DNA: TGCAGTGCCGATTACCCGGACAGGGGGGGGAATGAGCAGTTCTTC.

This clonotype was detected many times. This sequence joins TRBV29-1 and TRBJ2-3; 10 nucleotides align to TRBD2. The CDR3 is 16 amino acids. Trimming cost V 5 bases and J 3 bases; bases outside gene matches: 11. CDR1 and CDR2 from the germline V gene are SQVTM and ANQGSEA. CDR3 in amino acids: CSVRLASGRGTDTQYF. The CDR3 DNA sequence: TGCAGCGTTCGTTTAGCCAGCGGGAGGGGTACAGATACGCAGTATTTT.

This clonotype was counted many times. The chain joins TRBV7-9 to TRBJ1-1; D not certain. Germline values: CDR1 SEHNR, CDR2 FQNEAQ (reference sequence). V lost 2 bases, J lost 5 bases, and 12 bases lay in between. The CDR3 is 14 residues long. This chain's CDR3 is CASSLMAGETEAFF. DNA for the CDR3: TGTGCCAGCAGCTTAATGGCAGGTGAGACTGAAGCTTTCTTT.

The table lists this clonotype with many counts. The V and J genes are TRBV7-9 and TRBJ1-2, with TRBD1 as a possible D gene (6 bases). The CDR3 length is 15 residues. Between the trimmed V and J ends, which lost 4 bases and 2 bases, there was a span of 14 bases. CDR1 and CDR2 (germline): SEHNR, FQNEAQ (reference sequence). The CDR3 here is CASSSNNRVNYGYTF. CDR3 DNA sequence: TGTGCCAGCAGCTCCAATAACAGGGTGAACTATGGCTACACCTTC.

The sample holds many counts of this clonotype. This rearrangement joins TRBV9 to TRBJ2-7; perhaps TRBD2 as D (6 bases). This CDR3 is built from 15 residues. Trimming shortened V by 3 bases and J by 0 bases, and 13 bases separated the two germline ends. Germline CDR1 and CDR2: SGDLS and YYNGEE. The CDR3 sequence is CASSEGLAYSYEQYF. CDR3 bases: TGTGCCAGCAGCGAGGGGCTAGCGTACTCCTACGAGCAGTACTTC.

The V and J genes are TRBV19 and TRBJ2-1, with D unclear. This CDR3 has 15 amino acids. V was cut by 3 bases and J by 0 bases, with 9 bases left in between. Germline values: CDR1 LNHDA, CDR2 SQIVND (reference sequence). The CDR3 loop is CASSMDGSSYNEQFF. The CDR3, as DNA: TGTGCCAGTAGTATGGACGGAAGCTCCTACAATGAGCAGTTCTTC.

This clonotype was seen a handful of times. The chain uses TRBV6-1 and TRBJ2-3; D possibly corresponds to TRBD1 (7 bases). Trimming pared 5 bases from V and 3 bases from J, leaving 12 bases between. The CDR3 has 14 amino acids. Germline CDR1 MNHNS, CDR2 SASEGT. The CDR3 DNA sequence: TGTGCCAGCAGTAACGCAGGGGGGACAGATACGCAGTATTTT. Translation: CASSNAGGTDTQYF.

This clonotype was counted between two and nine times. V usage is TRBV25-1 and J usage is TRBJ2-7; no definite D call. V dropped 4 bases and J dropped 2 bases, with 6 bases sitting between them. From germline, CDR1 is MGHDK and CDR2 SYGVNS. This CDR3 comprises 12 residues. The CDR3 bases are TGTGCCAGCAGTGGCTACCCCTACGAGCAGTACTTC. This translates into CASSGYPYEQYF.